This T cell receptor beta chain is from a study of T-cell memory formation after mild COVID-19. CDR1 and CDR2 from the germline V gene are MNHEY and SVGAGI. There are 16 residues in the CDR3. Trimming shortened V by 0 bases and J by 0 bases, and 8 bases separated the two germline ends. TCRdb reprocessed the 5' RACE reads via MiXCR and lists one record per CDR3 protein. Of 300,000 to 350,000 distinct CDR3 sequences listed, roughly a fifth are singletons. V usage is TRBV6-5 and J usage is TRBJ1-4; D may be TRBD1 (5 bases). Specimen: PBMCs or a T cell subset sorted from them (not recorded which). The TCR was taken from a man aged 18 to 29 who had mild COVID-19 (a few samples of this study predate the infection). Cell type and time point are not known. The CDR3 region is CASSYSGGATNEKLFF. The CDR3 bases are TGTGCCAGCAGTTACTCCGGGGGTGCAACTAATGAAAAACTGTTTTTT.